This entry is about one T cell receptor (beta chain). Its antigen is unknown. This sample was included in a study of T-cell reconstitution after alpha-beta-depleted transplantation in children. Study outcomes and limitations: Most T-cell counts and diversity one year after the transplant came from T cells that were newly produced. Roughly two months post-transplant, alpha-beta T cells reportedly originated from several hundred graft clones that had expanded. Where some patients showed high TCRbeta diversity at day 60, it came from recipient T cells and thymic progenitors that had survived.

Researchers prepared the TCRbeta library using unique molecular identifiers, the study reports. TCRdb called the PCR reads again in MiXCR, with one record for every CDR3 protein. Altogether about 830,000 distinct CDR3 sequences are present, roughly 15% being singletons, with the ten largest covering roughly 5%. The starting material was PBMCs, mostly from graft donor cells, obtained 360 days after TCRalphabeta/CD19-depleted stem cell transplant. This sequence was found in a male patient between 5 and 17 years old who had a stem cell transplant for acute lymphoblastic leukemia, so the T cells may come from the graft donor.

In nucleotides, the CDR3 is TGTGCCAGCAGCGAAAGCGGGAGCTATGGCTACACCTTC. Encoded protein: CASSESGSYGYTF. The genes are TRBV13 and TRBJ1-2; D gene uncertain. V lost 5 bases and J lost 4, with 11 bases in between. Germline assignment: CDR1 PRHDT and CDR2 FYEKMQ (reference sequence). There are 13 residues in the CDR3.